The entry that follows covers one T cell receptor beta chain sequence. Its antigen remains unidentified. TCRdb's table, derived via immunoSEQ multiplex PCR, lists solely in-frame clones and lacks some. Of around 53,000 clones listed, 50% to 70% are singletons. The TCR beta libraries used 2 to 2.5 micrograms of genomic DNA that came from cryopreserved PBMCs. The entry originates in a study of cytotoxic CD8 clonotypes in ibrutinib-treated CLL. The wider study: Once patients had received a median approximately twelve months of treatment, range 6 to 36, response samples were obtained.

This CDR3 region has 15 residues. Germline CDR1 and CDR2: MDHEN and SYDVKM. With 5 bases clipped from V and 4 bases from J, the junction kept 8 bases outside the gene matches. Overall study findings and caveats: Baseline levels of clonality went above those of age-matched healthy donors and moved with circulating CD8+ T-cell counts.

The sequence came from a human donor with chronic lymphocytic leukemia. This specimen consisted of PBMCs, obtained at disease progression, from a patient treated with ibrutinib. The gene calls are TRBV28 and TRBJ1-2, with TRBD1 identical over 9 bases. The CDR3 loop is CASSTPDRGGYGYTF. Here the CDR3 DNA reads TGTGCCAGCAGTACCCCGGACAGGGGCGGCTATGGCTACACCTTC.